The entry below describes one TCR beta chain. The data were obtained in a study of siplizumab effects on memory and regulatory T cells. The ends lost 6 bases at V and 0 bases at J; junction bases unmatched: 6. The germline V gene encodes CDR1 WSHSY and CDR2 SAAADI. The CDR3 is 15 amino acids. The assay was immunoSEQ multiplex PCR, and TCRdb's table has in-frame clones only and misses some. The sample consists of approximately 100,000 clones, around 90% of them appearing once. V and J are TRBV10-2 and TRBJ2-7, with 9 bases that match TRBD2. The sequence came from a human donor in good health. Sequencing was done on a sample of non-Treg CD4+ T cells sorted from blood. The CDR3 is CASSRNSGSSYEQYF. CDR3 DNA: TGCGCCAGCAGCCGCAATAGCGGGAGCTCCTACGAGCAGTACTTC.